This passage covers 13 T cell receptor beta chains from one sample sequenced in a study of type 1 regulatory T cells. TCRdb re-derived calls from the reads in MiXCR, one entry per CDR3 protein. Of about 62,000 distinct CDR3 sequences detected, 60% to 80% appear once; the ten largest clones hold 1.5% to 2%. These TCRs' antigens remain unknown. The sequenced sample consisted of cultured non-Tr1 T cells, either the whole culture or a sorted T cell fraction (not recorded which). Every receptor here comes from a human donor in good health.

This chain joins TRBV5-4 and TRBJ1-1, with a possible D match to TRBD1 (5 bases). Germline V gene data show CDR1 as SGHNT and CDR2 as YYREEE (reference sequence). The CDR3 runs 14 residues. V lost 2 bases, J lost 6 bases, and 14 bases lay in between. DNA for the CDR3: TGTGCCAGCAGCTTCGCGGGGCAGGGAGCTGAAGCTTTCTTT. Its protein is CASSFAGQGAEAFF.

Comment on this clonotype: An end of the junction does not agree with germline; a read error may underlie this. V usage is TRBV5-1 and J usage is TRBJ1-1; 11 bases align to TRBD1. Germline V gene data show CDR1 as SGHRS and CDR2 as YFSETQ. The CDR3 is 14 residues long. The CDR3 nucleotides read TGCGCCAACAGCTTGGGGACAGGGGGAACTGAAGCTTTCTTT. It codes for CANSLGTGGTEAFF.

The V gene is TRBV3-1, the J gene TRBJ2-2, with TRBD1 matching 8 bases. V dropped 9 bases and J dropped 6; count of bases not matched to a gene: 15. Germline-derived CDR1 and CDR2 are LGHDT and YNNKEL (reference sequence). This CDR3 contains 16 residues. The CDR3 coding sequence is TGTGCCAGTTTACCTAGGGGAGGACAGGGAGCCGGGGAGCTGTTTTTT. Translation gives CASLPRGGQGAGELFF.

The chain uses TRBV7-9 and TRBJ2-3; weak D call: TRBD2 (6 bases). The CDR3 sequence is 14 residues long. Per the germline V gene, CDR1 is SEHNR and CDR2 is FQNEAQ (reference sequence). V was trimmed by 2 bases and J by 4 bases, leaving 10 bases between them. The CDR3 loop is CASSLWRDSDTQYF. In nucleotides, the CDR3 is TGTGCCAGCAGCTTATGGCGGGATTCAGATACGCAGTATTTT.

This chain uses TRBV4-2 with TRBJ1-4, with D maybe TRBD1 (5 bases). Deletions cut 4 bases from V and 4 bases from J, with 10 bases between. The CDR3 runs to 14 residues. Germline V CDR1 and CDR2: LGHNA, YNFKEQ. CDR3 in DNA: TGTGCCAGCAGCCTTGCAGGGAATAATGAAAAACTGTTTTTT. Translation: CASSLAGNNEKLFF.

The chain joins TRBV6-6 to TRBJ2-5; a weak D match, TRBD2 (7 bases). Germline loops: CDR1 MNHNY, CDR2 SVGAGI (reference sequence). Trimming took off 4 bases at V and 4 bases at J, with 16 bases between the two ends. This CDR3 region has 15 residues. The CDR3 spells CASSSVGGGGETQYF. In DNA, the CDR3 is TGTGCCAGCAGTTCAGTCGGGGGAGGGGGAGAGACCCAGTACTTC.

The chain has TRBV7-2 and TRBJ2-3; 7 nucleotides align to TRBD2. Germline V gene data show CDR1 as SGHTA and CDR2 as FQGNSA. This CDR3 comprises 15 residues. Losses at the gene ends were 4 bases for V and 3 bases for J; bases not matched to a gene: 7. CDR3 amino acids: CASSSQAGPTDTQYF. The CDR3 DNA follows: TGTGCCAGCAGCTCCCAAGCGGGACCTACAGATACGCAGTATTTT.

This rearrangement joins TRBV7-9 to TRBJ1-1; no clear D. Trimming took off 3 bases at V and 11 bases at J, with 10 bases between the two ends. Germline values: CDR1 SEHNR, CDR2 FQNEAQ (reference sequence). This CDR3 has 11 residues. The CDR3 here is CASSFVSEAFF. CDR3 nucleotide sequence: TGTGCCAGCAGCTTCGTTTCAGAGGCTTTCTTT.

The chain combines TRBV5-1 with TRBJ2-1, with D perhaps matching TRBD1 or TRBD2 (6 bases each). Germline CDR1 and CDR2: SGHRS and YFSETQ. The CDR3 totals 16 residues. V was cut by 0 bases and J by 6 bases, with 16 bases left in between. DNA for the CDR3: TGCGCCAGCAGCTTGGCCGTACTACAGGGAGGCAATGAGCAGTTCTTC. Protein: CASSLAVLQGGNEQFF.

The chain uses TRBV27 and TRBJ2-5; the D gene is possibly TRBD2 (7 bases). The CDR3 covers 13 residues. Germline-derived CDR1 and CDR2 are MNHEY and SMNVEV (reference sequence). V lost 3 bases and J lost 9, with 14 bases in between. CDR3 sequence reads: CASSLRGGSAQYF. The CDR3 DNA reads TGTGCCAGCAGTTTGAGGGGGGGATCGGCCCAGTACTTC.

This chain uses TRBV7-8 with TRBJ2-3; D gene unclear. The V end was cut by 2 bases, the J end by 6 bases, with 15 bases between. This CDR3 is built from 15 residues. The V gene's germline CDR1 is SGHVS and CDR2 FQNEAQ. The CDR3 reads CASSLFADLLDTQYF. For the CDR3, the DNA is TGTGCCAGCAGCTTATTCGCGGACCTCCTGGATACGCAGTATTTT.

The CDR3 region is CASSLVGSGNTIYF. In DNA, the CDR3 is TGTGCCAGCAGCTTGGTGGGGAGCGGAAACACCATATATTTT. The chain links TRBV5-4 to TRBJ1-3, with D hard to call. The CDR3 totals 14 residues. Germline CDR1 reads SGHNT; CDR2 reads YYREEE (reference sequence). Trimming shortened V by 0 bases and J by 4 bases, and 8 bases separated the two germline ends.

This clonotype was recorded a few times. V and J are TRBV18 and TRBJ2-1; 11 bases are shared with TRBD2. The CDR3 covers 16 residues. The V and J ends lost 1 base and 6 bases, in that order; junction bases with no gene match: 5. Germline values: CDR1 KGHSH, CDR2 LQKENI. CDR3 amino acids: CASSPQLAGAPNEQFF. In DNA form, the CDR3 reads TGTGCCAGCTCACCACAACTAGCGGGAGCACCCAATGAGCAGTTCTTC.